This T cell receptor beta chain was captured by sequencing in a study of blood T cell repertoires in COVID-19. Study-wide context: Samples representing acute and convalescent COVID-19 were sourced from the United States, Italy and Spain.

In the original workflow: Reference gene primer amplification gave estimated nucleated cell counts. Sequenced by immunoSEQ multiplex PCR; TCRdb stores in-frame clones only, minus some. The DNA gave D and trimming, while V, J and clone size come from that table. The sample has roughly 280,000 clones; 88% are singletons. The CDR3 spans 11 residues. The V and J ends lost 4 bases and 8 bases respectively, with 8 bases between them. Germline lookup yields CDR1 MDHEN and CDR2 SYDVKM. Participant age was roughly 18 to 95 years, and participants resided in 20 to 30 US areas. Sequencing was performed on PBMCs or T cells enriched from blood (not recorded which). V and J are TRBV28 and TRBJ1-2; D is uncertain. The TCR comes from a woman between 50 and 59 years old who had recovered from COVID-19. The CDR3 DNA is TGTGCCAGCAGTTCCGCGAGGGGCTACACCTTC. It codes for CASSSARGYTF.